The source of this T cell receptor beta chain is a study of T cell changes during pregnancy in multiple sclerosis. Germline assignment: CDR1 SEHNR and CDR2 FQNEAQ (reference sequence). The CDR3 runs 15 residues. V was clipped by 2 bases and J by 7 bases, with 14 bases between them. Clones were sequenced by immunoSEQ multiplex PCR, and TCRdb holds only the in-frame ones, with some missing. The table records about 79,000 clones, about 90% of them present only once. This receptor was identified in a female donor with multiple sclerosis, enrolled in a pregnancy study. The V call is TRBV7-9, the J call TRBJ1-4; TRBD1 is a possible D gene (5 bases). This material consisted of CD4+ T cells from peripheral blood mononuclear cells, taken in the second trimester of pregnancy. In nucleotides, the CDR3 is TGTGCCAGCAGCTTATCAGGAGGGGCGGGTGAAAAACTGTTTTTT. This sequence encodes CASSLSGGAGEKLFF. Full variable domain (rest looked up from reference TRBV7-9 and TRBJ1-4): DTGVSQNPRHKITKRGQNVTFRCDPISEHNRLYWYRQTLGQGPEFLTYFQNEAQLEKSRLLSDRFSAERPKGSFSTLEIQRTEQGDSAMYLCASSLSGGAGEKLFFGSGTQLSVL.